This record covers a single TCR beta chain. The antigen remains undetermined. The data derive from a study of shared clonotypes between healthy human individuals. Study as a whole: The donor pool was made up of two women and three men aged 18 to 49.

A deep-level run was used for the assay. Using immunoSEQ multiplex PCR, the repertoire was profiled, and TCRdb retains in-frame clones only, with some absent. The sample lists 1.5 million to 2.5 million clones; about 94% were seen once. CD8 cells regarded as naive lacked CD45RO, were positively chosen for CCR7, and omitted terminally differentiated effector memory CD45RA+ cells. The study, taken as a whole, reports: A reduction in generation probabilities was seen for non-shared clonotypes relative to those shared by all four donors.

This CDR3 spans 16 amino acids. Between the trimmed V and J ends, which lost 3 bases and 0 bases, there was a span of 15 bases. From germline, CDR1 is MNHEY and CDR2 SMNVEV (reference sequence). The rearrangement links TRBV27 to TRBJ2-7; D perhaps matches TRBD2 (6 bases). Sample: naive CD8+ T cells sorted from blood. The origin of this receptor is a man aged 18 to 29 in good health. The CDR3 DNA reads as TGTGCCAGCAGTTTGGTTGCCGGGAGAGCCTCCTACGAGCAGTACTTC. Translating gives CASSLVAGRASYEQYF.